This T cell receptor (beta chain) was identified during a study of T cells after posttransplantation cyclophosphamide. General study results and limits: TRB clonality was highly associated with recipient CMV seropositivity and reactivation. Skin or GI-infiltrating T cells shared few TRB sequences with blood. Later post-transplant blood repertoires were often dominated by donor CD8+ memory clones.

This clone appeared a few times. Antigen unknown. V shed 0 bases, J shed 0 bases, and the junction held 11 bases outside the gene matches. CDR3 length equals 19 residues. CDR1 SGHKS and CDR2 YYEKEE come from the germline V gene (reference sequence). TCRdb's copy holds only in-frame clones and misses some; the assay was immunoSEQ multiplex PCR. Recorded here are roughly 10,000 clones, none singletons. Cyclophosphamide on days +3 and +4 followed busulfan-fludarabine conditioning and a marrow graft. This clonotype was sampled from a male patient between 50 and 60 years old who received an allogeneic stem cell transplant from a related donor and was CMV-positive. The graft donor may have contributed some T cells. The V gene is TRBV5-5, the J gene TRBJ2-1, with TRBD2 identical over 8 bases. The sequencing here drew on PBMCs, taken roughly 340 days after allogeneic stem cell transplant with posttransplant cyclophosphamide. CDR3 DNA: TGTGCCAGCAGCTTGGGGGGTTATAGCGGGATCTCCTCCTACAATGAGCAGTTCTTC. Amino acid sequence: CASSLGGYSGISSYNEQFF.